A single sample is the source of the 19 T cell receptor beta chains below, sequenced in a study of T cells in Graves' hyperthyroidism and ophthalmopathy. Amplified TCR beta CDR3 regions derived from RNA transcripts. Carried out on the TCR CDR3, a first-round RT-PCR used the HTBI primer set. TCRdb re-called the multiplex PCR reads through MiXCR, storing one row per CDR3 protein. This sample has nearly 600,000 distinct CDR3 sequences, with roughly 14% found just once. The sequenced sample consisted of blood. These receptors all come from a woman aged 30 to 39 with Graves' hyperthyroidism that later progressed to Graves' ophthalmopathy.

This clonotype was observed at least ten times. The chain carries TRBV30 and TRBJ2-7; D gene unclear. Germline V gene lookup returns CDR1 GTSNPN and CDR2 SVGIG (reference sequence). V gave up 0 bases and J gave up 4 bases, with 10 bases separating them. There are 13 residues in the CDR3. The chain's CDR3 is CAWSVRSGYEQYF. CDR3 nucleotide sequence: TGTGCCTGGAGTGTACGATCCGGTTACGAGCAGTACTTC.

This clonotype occurred many times. This chain links TRBV7-9 with TRBJ1-3, with a possible D match to TRBD1 (5 bases). CDR1 is SEHNR, CDR2 FQNEAQ, per germline (reference sequence). The CDR3 contains 14 residues. Trimming took off 6 bases at V and 1 base at J, with 10 bases between the two ends. CDR3: CASSQQGSGNTIYF. The CDR3 DNA reads TGTGCCAGCAGTCAGCAGGGATCTGGAAACACCATATATTTT.

This clonotype was counted many times. V and J are TRBV18 and TRBJ2-3; TRBD1 aligns across 10 bases. The CDR3 is 15 amino acids. Germline V gene sequence: CDR1 KGHSH, CDR2 LQKENI. After removal of 8 bases from V and 1 base from J, the junction contained 6 bases not matched to a gene. The CDR3 sequence: CASNTGTGGTDTQYF. The CDR3 DNA follows: TGTGCCAGCAATACCGGGACAGGGGGCACAGATACGCAGTATTTT. Drawing the rest from reference TRBV18 and TRBJ2-3, the complete variable domain is NAGVMQNPRHLVRRRGQEARLRCSPMKGHSHVYWYRQLPEEGLKFMVYLQKENIIDESGMPKERFSAEFPKEGPSILRIQQVVRGDSAAYFCASNTGTGGTDTQYFGPGTRLTVL.

The chain joins TRBV27 to TRBJ1-1; TRBD1 might be the D (6 bases). The V gene lost 10 bases and the J gene lost 7 bases, with 22 bases spanning the gap. The CDR3 loop spans 14 amino acids. Germline V gene data show CDR1 as MNHEY and CDR2 as SMNVEV (reference sequence). The CDR3 reads CATSPRGTYIEAFF. The CDR3 DNA sequence: TGTGCCACTTCCCCCAGGGGCACCTACATTGAAGCTTTCTTT.

This clonotype was counted a few times. In DNA, the CDR3 is TGTGCCAGCAGCCAAGAGGGGACGAATGAAAAACTGTTTTTT. It encodes CASSQEGTNEKLFF. This chain uses TRBV4-2 with TRBJ1-4; maybe TRBD1 (5 bases). This CDR3 region has 14 residues. The germline CDR1 and CDR2 sequences are LGHNA and YNFKEQ. V gave up 0 bases and J gave up 5 bases, with 7 bases separating them.

Notes on this clonotype: This may stem from a read error, because a much larger clone lies one nucleotide away. The chain combines TRBV3-1 with TRBJ2-5, with TRBD1 identical over 9 bases. Germline CDR1 LGHDT, CDR2 YNNKEL (reference sequence). The CDR3 is 16 residues long. Trimming at V came to 2 bases and at J to 4 bases, leaving 8 bases not matched to a gene. In nucleotides, the CDR3 is TGTGCCAGCAGCCAATCACAGGGGGCTTATCGAGAGACCCAGTACTTC. Translation: CASSQSQGAYRETQYF.

The chain is built from TRBV5-4 and TRBJ1-3; 7 bases are a match to TRBD1. Losses at the gene ends were 5 bases for V and 3 bases for J; bases not matched to a gene: 5. The CDR3 totals 14 residues. Germline V gene sequence: CDR1 SGHNT, CDR2 YYREEE (reference sequence). The CDR3, as DNA: TGTGCCAGCAGATCAGACAGGGATGGAAACACCATATATTTT. Translated, it gives CASRSDRDGNTIYF.

This clonotype turned up a few times. V and J are TRBV6-1 and TRBJ1-1, with 7 bases identical to TRBD1. CDR3 length: 17 residues. CDR1 is MNHNS, CDR2 SASEGT, per germline. V lost 1 base to trimming and J lost 4 bases; unmatched junction nucleotides: 12. The CDR3 here is CASSEVGIGGGATEAFF. In DNA, the CDR3 is TGTGCCAGCAGTGAAGTCGGGATCGGAGGGGGCGCCACTGAAGCTTTCTTT.

This chain connects TRBV6-1 to TRBJ2-7; possible D gene TRBD2, 6 bases. The CDR3 is 15 amino acids. Germline V gives CDR1 MNHNS, CDR2 SASEGT. V dropped 6 bases and J dropped 4 bases, with 19 bases sitting between them. CDR3 amino acids: CASSPSPGLLYEQYF. The CDR3 region has the DNA TGTGCCAGCAGCCCTTCCCCGGGACTCCTTTACGAGCAGTACTTC.

This clonotype was seen many times. V gene TRBV6-1 combines with J gene TRBJ2-1; no clear D. The V end lost 1 base, the J end lost 8 bases, and 6 bases lay between the germline ends. Germline CDR1 MNHNS, CDR2 SASEGT. The CDR3 is 12 amino acids. The CDR3 region has the DNA TGTGCCAGCAGTGAAGAGGCTCATGAGCAGTTCTTC. Translated: CASSEEAHEQFF.

In the case of this clonotype: A much bigger clone sits one base away, suggesting this may be a read error. The chain has TRBV2 and TRBJ2-1; 11 bases match TRBD2. V shed 6 bases, J shed 10 bases, and the junction held 8 bases outside the gene matches. This CDR3 region has 14 residues. Germline V CDR1 and CDR2: SNHLY, FYNNEI. CDR3: CASRRTSGPQEQFF. The CDR3 DNA is TGTGCCAGCAGGCGGACTAGCGGGCCACAGGAGCAGTTCTTC.

The chain combines TRBV5-1 with TRBJ1-5, with TRBD1 matching over 7 bases. V dropped 4 bases and J dropped 5; count of bases not matched to a gene: 3. CDR1 SGHRS and CDR2 YFSETQ come from the germline V gene. The CDR3 extends over 13 amino acids. Here the CDR3 reads CASSKGADQPQHF. The CDR3 DNA reads as TGCGCCAGCAGCAAGGGGGCAGATCAGCCCCAGCATTTT.

The chain has TRBV5-1 and TRBJ1-1; tentatively, D is TRBD1 (6 bases). The V gene lost 1 base and the J gene lost 4 bases, with 11 bases spanning the gap. The CDR3 spans 14 residues. Per germline, CDR1 SGHRS and CDR2 YFSETQ. The CDR3 nucleotides are TGCGCCAGCAGCTTGTGGGGGGCGCCCACTGAAGCTTTCTTT. This codes for CASSLWGAPTEAFF.

Of note for this clonotype: It may be a read error: a sequence one base away is much more abundant. The chain links TRBV2 to TRBJ2-5; 7 bases match TRBD1. The CDR3 contains 14 residues. CDR1 and CDR2 from the germline V gene are SNHLY and FYNNEI. This chain's CDR3 is CARSEGANIETQYF. In DNA form, the CDR3 reads TGTGCCAGAAGTGAGGGGGCAAATATAGAGACCCAGTACTTC.

The sample holds many counts of this clonotype. The V gene is TRBV19, the J gene TRBJ2-7, with D possibly being TRBD1 (6 bases). The CDR3 length is 14 residues. Germline V gives CDR1 LNHDA, CDR2 SQIVND (reference sequence). Trimming took off 4 bases at V and 3 bases at J, with 13 bases between the two ends. DNA for the CDR3: TGTGCCAGTAGTAGCCGGGACACCATCTACGAGCAGTACTTC. Translation gives CASSSRDTIYEQYF.

This clonotype was recorded only once. The V and J genes are TRBV3-1 and TRBJ1-2; D call uncertain. CDR1 is LGHDT and CDR2 is YNNKEL in the germline V gene (reference sequence). The CDR3 consists of 14 residues. Trimming took 1 base from V and 6 from J, leaving 12 bases between them. CDR3 bases: TGTGCCAGCAGCCAAGCCGCAGCCAACCATGGCTACACCTTC. Translated, it gives CASSQAAANHGYTF.

Notes on this clonotype: The germline gene is not matched at one end of the junction; a read error may be the cause. V usage is TRBV12-3 or TRBV12-4 and J usage is TRBJ2-5, with D unclear. The CDR3 totals 13 residues. The CDR3 DNA is TGTGCCAACAGTTTAGGGATCCAAGAGACCCAGTACTTC. Its protein is CANSLGIQETQYF.

This clonotype was detected a few times. The V call is TRBV19, the J call TRBJ1-5; 7 bases fit TRBD1. There are 14 residues in the CDR3. V shed 1 base, J shed 7 bases, and the junction held 4 bases outside the gene matches. CDR1 and CDR2 (germline): LNHDA, SQIVND (reference sequence). CDR3 in amino acids: CASSIVTGLQPQHF. In DNA, the CDR3 is TGTGCCAGTAGTATAGTGACAGGGCTGCAGCCCCAGCATTTT.

This clonotype was observed at least ten times. V usage is TRBV6-2 or TRBV6-3 and J usage is TRBJ2-3, with TRBD2 identical over 12 bases. The germline V gene encodes CDR1 MNHEY and CDR2 SVGEGT. V was clipped by 2 bases and J by 2 bases; unmatched bases: 14. The CDR3 extends over 20 amino acids. In DNA form, the CDR3 reads TGTGCCAGCAGTTACGAGTGGCTAGCGGGAGGGCCTCCTTCCACAGATACGCAGTATTTT. Its protein product is CASSYEWLAGGPPSTDTQYF.